The TCR beta chain under discussion was sequenced for a study of blood T cell repertoires in COVID-19. Study as a whole: Specimens from acute and convalescent COVID-19 originated in the United States, Italy and Spain. PBMCs, B-cell-depleted T cells, or T cells were the source of the cDNA or gDNA that made up the material.

Participants had their cohort set by participant-reported clinical history. This clone occurred a few times. This CDR3 comprises 17 residues. Germline CDR1 reads ENHRY; CDR2 reads SYGVKD. V lost 2 bases to trimming and J lost 4 bases; unmatched junction nucleotides: 8. Clones were read by immunoSEQ multiplex PCR, and TCRdb kept only the in-frame ones, dropping some. The sample lists 110,000 to 150,000 clones, 70% to 90% occurring once. Sequences were obtained from PBMCs or T cells enriched from blood (not recorded which). The sequence was obtained from a man aged 45-65 years who had recovered from COVID-19. The chain recombines TRBV10-3 with TRBJ2-5; 12 positions match TRBD2. CDR3 sequence reads: CAISEPTSGGPGETQYF. As DNA, the CDR3 is TGTGCCATCAGTGAGCCGACTAGCGGGGGCCCGGGAGAGACCCAGTACTTC.